This is a list of T cell receptor beta chains from one sample in a study of tumor and adjacent non-tumor tissue in lung cancer. TCRdb independently ran MiXCR on the multiplex PCR reads; one entry per CDR3 protein. The sample holds about 98,000 distinct CDR3 sequences; 75% to 90% are singletons and the top ten take about 31%. The sequenced sample consisted of distant non-tumor lung tissue. The receptor set was obtained from a man aged 55 to 69 with small cell lung cancer. Each CDR3 is given with its conserved first and last residue. D genes are given only for firm matches. The size of a clone is reported for some rows only, either as once, few or many, or as a class for expanded clones.

V gene: TRBV12-3/TRBV12-4
J gene: TRBJ1-1
D gene: -
clone size: many
CDR3 DNA: TGTGCCAGCAGCCTCTGGCAGAACACTGAAGCTTTCTTT
CDR3 protein: CASSLWQNTEAFF

V gene: TRBV5-1
J gene: TRBJ1-1
D gene: TRBD1
clone size: many
CDR3 DNA: TGCGCCAGCAGCTCCACGGGACAGGGGTACACTGAAGCTTTCTTT
CDR3 protein: CASSSTGQGYTEAFF

V gene: TRBV6-1
J gene: TRBJ2-1
D gene: TRBD2
clone size: few
CDR3 DNA: TGTGCCAGCAGGTCTCTAGCGGGTGAGCGGTTCTTC
CDR3 protein: CASRSLAGERFF

V gene: TRBV4-2
J gene: TRBJ2-1
D gene: TRBD1
clone size: many
CDR3 DNA: TGTGCCAGCGGCCAAGGGGGCCGGGCCCACTACAATGAGCAGTTCTTC
CDR3 protein: CASGQGGRAHYNEQFF

V gene: TRBV12-3/TRBV12-4
J gene: TRBJ2-1
D gene: TRBD2
clone size: many
CDR3 DNA: TGTGCCAGCAGTTTTGGGACTAGAGTAGGTAATGAGCAGTTCTTC
CDR3 protein: CASSFGTRVGNEQFF

V gene: TRBV4-2
J gene: TRBJ2-1
D gene: -
clone size: -
CDR3 DNA: TGTGCCAGCAGCCAAGATTTAGCCGGGAAAGGGTACAATGAACTGTTCTTC
CDR3 protein: CASSQDLAGKGYNELFF

V gene: TRBV10-2
J gene: TRBJ2-2
D gene: TRBD2
clone size: -
CDR3 DNA: TGCGCCAGCCGTGGAGGGGAACTAGCGAACACCGGGGAGCTGTATTTT
CDR3 protein: CASRGGELANTGELYF

V gene: TRBV4-1
J gene: TRBJ2-1
D gene: -
clone size: -
CDR3 DNA: TGCGCCAGCTGCCGAGACTTTACCGTCGGGGAGCAGTTCTTC
CDR3 protein: CASCRDFTVGEQFF

V gene: TRBV11-2
J gene: TRBJ1-3
D gene: -
clone size: -
CDR3 DNA: TGTGTCAGCAGCTTATTGGGTAACACCATATATTTT
CDR3 protein: CVSSLLGNTIYF

V gene: TRBV28
J gene: TRBJ2-4
D gene: -
clone size: many
CDR3 DNA: TGTGCCAGCAGTTTGAACATTCAGTACTTC
CDR3 protein: CASSLNIQYF

V gene: TRBV20-1
J gene: TRBJ1-1
D gene: TRBD1
clone size: -
CDR3 DNA: TGCAGTGCTAGAAAAGGACAGGAGAACACTGAAGCCTTCTTT
CDR3 protein: CSARKGQENTEAFF

V gene: TRBV4-1
J gene: TRBJ2-2
D gene: TRBD1
clone size: once
CDR3 DNA: TGCGCCAGCAGCAGCAGGGGGACCTATACCGTGGTGCTGTTTTTT
CDR3 protein: CASSSRGTYTVVLFF

V gene: TRBV11-2
J gene: TRBJ2-2
D gene: -
clone size: once
CDR3 DNA: TGTACCGACAGGGGGCCTAGCGGGAGTGGCACCGGGGAGCTGTTTTTT
CDR3 protein: CTDRGPSGSGTGELFF

V gene: TRBV12-3/TRBV12-4
J gene: TRBJ2-5
D gene: -
clone size: -
CDR3 DNA: TGTGCCAGCAGTTTAATGACCAGGGAAGAGACCCAGCACTTC
CDR3 protein: CASSLMTREETQHF

V gene: TRBV29-1
J gene: TRBJ2-1
D gene: TRBD2
clone size: -
CDR3 DNA: TGCAGCGTTGAAGGACTAGCGGGTAGTGAGCAGTTCTTC
CDR3 protein: CSVEGLAGSEQFF

V gene: TRBV7-8
J gene: TRBJ1-3
D gene: -
clone size: -
CDR3 DNA: TGTGCCAGCAGCAGCCCGAGGAGCCCTGGAAACACCATATATTTT
CDR3 protein: CASSSPRSPGNTIYF

V gene: TRBV12-3/TRBV12-4
J gene: TRBJ2-7
D gene: TRBD1
clone size: many
CDR3 DNA: TGTGCCAGCACCTCCGGGACAGGGTTTACCTACGAGCAGTACTTC
CDR3 protein: CASTSGTGFTYEQYF

V gene: TRBV2
J gene: TRBJ2-2
D gene: -
clone size: -
CDR3 DNA: TGTGCCAGCAGTGTGACAAACACCGGGGAGCTGTTTTTT
CDR3 protein: CASSVTNTGELFF

V gene: TRBV10-2
J gene: TRBJ1-4
D gene: -
clone size: -
CDR3 DNA: TGCGCCAGCACGGGACACCTTAATGAAAAACTGTTTTTT
CDR3 protein: CASTGHLNEKLFF

V gene: TRBV6-5
J gene: TRBJ2-1
D gene: TRBD2
clone size: -
CDR3 DNA: TGTGTCAGCAGTCACTCGGAGGCGGGAGGGCTCCATGAGCAGCTCTTC
CDR3 protein: CVSSHSEAGGLHEQLF

V gene: TRBV12-3/TRBV12-4
J gene: TRBJ2-7
D gene: -
clone size: -
CDR3 DNA: TGTGCCAGTAGCTCGCTGGGGGGCTACGAGCAGTACTTC
CDR3 protein: CASSSLGGYEQYF

V gene: TRBV4-1
J gene: TRBJ1-2
D gene: TRBD1
clone size: -
CDR3 DNA: TGCGCCGGCATCCAAGTACCAACAGGGGGCAGGAATGGCTACACCTTC
CDR3 protein: CAGIQVPTGGRNGYTF

V gene: TRBV29-1
J gene: TRBJ1-2
D gene: TRBD1
clone size: -
CDR3 DNA: TGCAGCGTATACACAGGGGGCCTAGGGTATGGCTACACCTTC
CDR3 protein: CSVYTGGLGYGYTF

V gene: TRBV4-2
J gene: TRBJ2-7
D gene: TRBD2
clone size: -
CDR3 DNA: TGTGCCAGTAGCCATAGCGGGAGTAGGAACAAGCAGTACTTC
CDR3 protein: CASSHSGSRNKQYF

V gene: TRBV12-3/TRBV12-4
J gene: TRBJ2-2
D gene: TRBD1
clone size: -
CDR3 DNA: TGTGTCAGCAGTTTCTCTGGGACAGATACCGGGGAGCTGTTATTT
CDR3 protein: CVSSFSGTDTGELLF

V gene: TRBV5-6
J gene: TRBJ1-1
D gene: TRBD1
clone size: -
CDR3 DNA: TGCGCCGGCAGCTTGGCCTCCGGGACAGCGAAGACTGAAGCTTTCTTT
CDR3 protein: CAGSLASGTAKTEAFF

V gene: TRBV7-8
J gene: TRBJ1-2
D gene: -
clone size: -
CDR3 DNA: TGTTCCAGCAGCCCAGCGACAGAATTATATGGCTACACCTTC
CDR3 protein: CSSSPATELYGYTF

V gene: TRBV6-1
J gene: TRBJ2-1
D gene: -
clone size: -
CDR3 DNA: TGTGCCAGCTTGCCAATAGTGGGAGCCCCCTCATACAATGAGCAGTTCTTC
CDR3 protein: CASLPIVGAPSYNEQFF

V gene: TRBV6-1
J gene: TRBJ1-2
D gene: -
clone size: -
CDR3 DNA: TGTGCCGGCAGTGAACTCGTGGGGCGACTACTGACGACCCGGACAGTAGGTTACACCTTC
CDR3 protein: CAGSELVGRLLTTRTVGYTF

V gene: TRBV11-3
J gene: TRBJ1-6
D gene: TRBD1
clone size: -
CDR3 DNA: TGTGCCAGCAGCCAGCACCGGGACAGGGTCTCCACTCGAACATATTCAGCCCTCCATTTT
CDR3 protein: CASSQHRDRVSTRTYSALHF

V gene: TRBV10-2
J gene: TRBJ2-1
D gene: -
clone size: -
CDR3 DNA: TGCGCCAGCAGTGACTCGACCGGCCAGTTCTTC
CDR3 protein: CASSDSTGQFF

V gene: TRBV20-1
J gene: TRBJ2-1
D gene: TRBD2
clone size: -
CDR3 DNA: TGCAGTGCTAGAGGGGCGGGGGGACCGAGCTCCTACAATGAGCAGTTCTTC
CDR3 protein: CSARGAGGPSSYNEQFF

V gene: TRBV4-2
J gene: TRBJ2-2
D gene: TRBD2
clone size: -
CDR3 DNA: TGTGCCAGCGGCCCCGGACTAGTGAGGAACACCGTGGAGCTGTTTTTT
CDR3 protein: CASGPGLVRNTVELFF

V gene: TRBV6-1
J gene: TRBJ2-1
D gene: -
clone size: -
CDR3 DNA: TGTGCCAGCAGCGCGCCAAGACTATCGGGAATCTACAATGAGCAGTTATTC
CDR3 protein: CASSAPRLSGIYNEQLF

V gene: TRBV6-5
J gene: TRBJ2-6
D gene: -
clone size: once
CDR3 DNA: TGTGCCAGCAGCCTGGACGGGGACCACTCTGGGGGCAACCTCCTGACTTTC
CDR3 protein: CASSLDGDHSGGNLLTF

V gene: TRBV11-2
J gene: TRBJ1-1
D gene: -
clone size: medium-sized
CDR3 DNA: TGTGCCAGCAGCCAGGACAGGAACACTGAAGCTTTCTTT
CDR3 protein: CASSQDRNTEAFF

V gene: TRBV12-3/TRBV12-4
J gene: TRBJ2-7
D gene: -
clone size: -
CDR3 DNA: TGTGCCAGCAGTTTAGGTTCGGGGGCCGATCAGTACTTC
CDR3 protein: CASSLGSGADQYF

V gene: TRBV4-1
J gene: TRBJ2-1
D gene: TRBD2
clone size: -
CDR3 DNA: TGCGCCAGCAGCCAAGAGGCTAGCGGGAGTTCCTACTATGTGCAGTTCTTC
CDR3 protein: CASSQEASGSSYYVQFF

V gene: TRBV10-3
J gene: TRBJ2-5
D gene: -
clone size: many
CDR3 DNA: TGTGCCATCAGTGAGGGGCAGCCAGATACCCAGTACTTC
CDR3 protein: CAISEGQPDTQYF

V gene: TRBV7-9
J gene: TRBJ2-5
D gene: TRBD1
clone size: -
CDR3 DNA: TGTGCCAGCAGATCGACAGGGAGAGAGACCCAGTACTTC
CDR3 protein: CASRSTGRETQYF